This T cell receptor beta chain was documented in a study of CD8+CD57+ T cells in acquired aplastic anemia. Those patients picked for sequencing had displayed CD8+CD57+ cell expansion on flow cytometry. Prior therapy had not been administered to any patient at the time of blood sampling. TCR beta VDJ and CDR3 profiling used genomic DNA as template. TCRdb fed the reads into MiXCR, producing one record per CDR3 protein. The repertoire has about 150,000 distinct CDR3 sequences, about 48% of them found once; the top ten carry approximately 12%. V trimming: 4 bases; J trimming: 4 bases; junction bases outside the gene matches: 5. Germline CDR1 KGHDR, CDR2 SFDVKD. CDR3 size: 17 residues.

This chain links TRBV24-1 with TRBJ2-3; 15 bases line up with TRBD2. This TCR was recovered from a human donor with aplastic anemia. Sample: sorted CD4+, CD8+, or CD8+CD57+ T cells (not recorded which) from PBMCs. CDR3 loop: CATSDRTSGGGADTQYF. DNA for the CDR3: TGTGCCACCAGTGACCGGACTAGCGGGGGGGGGGCAGATACGCAGTATTTT.